The sequence of this T cell receptor (beta chain) was determined in a study of identifying expanded T cells in peripheral blood. This clone appeared a few times. Sequenced by immunoSEQ multiplex PCR; TCRdb stores in-frame clones only, minus some. The repertoire consists of around 120,000 clones, with about 86% occurring once and the leading ten covering 8.4%. After removal of 4 bases from V and 0 bases from J, the junction contained 18 bases not matched to a gene. Germline assignment: CDR1 SGDLS and CDR2 YYNGEE. This CDR3 comprises 20 residues. The chain combines TRBV9 with TRBJ2-3; 9 bases match TRBD1. The material sequenced was blood. The source of this sequence is a person between 18 and 69 years old in good health. In DNA, the CDR3 is TGTGCCAGCAGCCACCTGCCTTTAGAGGGACAGGGAACCAGCACAGATACGCAGTATTTT. Translated: CASSHLPLEGQGTSTDTQYF.